This TCR beta chain was identified during a study of response to subunit inactivated influenza vaccine. Points from the study as a whole: The authors put forward the suggestion that each seasonal influenza vaccination may bring in only a limited number of new T cells.

Germline V gene lookup returns CDR1 MNHEY and CDR2 SVGAGI. Trimming removed 4 bases from V and 6 bases from J; junction bases left unmatched: 7. The CDR3 length is 14 residues. MiXCR, run by TCRdb on the RT-PCR reads, gives a single entry per CDR3 protein. The data hold 600,000 to 850,000 distinct CDR3 sequences, with 13% to 15% observed a single time. This clonotype came up a few times. Its target is not known. The sequencing used PBMCs from blood, collected 14 to 15 days before vaccination. The chain joins TRBV6-5 to TRBJ2-7; 9 bases align to TRBD1. This sequence originates from a man between 50 and 59 years old who received an inactivated influenza vaccine. CDR3 coding DNA: TGTGCCAGCAGTTTCCCGGGACAGGGAGGCGAGCAGTACTTC. This translates into CASSFPGQGGEQYF.